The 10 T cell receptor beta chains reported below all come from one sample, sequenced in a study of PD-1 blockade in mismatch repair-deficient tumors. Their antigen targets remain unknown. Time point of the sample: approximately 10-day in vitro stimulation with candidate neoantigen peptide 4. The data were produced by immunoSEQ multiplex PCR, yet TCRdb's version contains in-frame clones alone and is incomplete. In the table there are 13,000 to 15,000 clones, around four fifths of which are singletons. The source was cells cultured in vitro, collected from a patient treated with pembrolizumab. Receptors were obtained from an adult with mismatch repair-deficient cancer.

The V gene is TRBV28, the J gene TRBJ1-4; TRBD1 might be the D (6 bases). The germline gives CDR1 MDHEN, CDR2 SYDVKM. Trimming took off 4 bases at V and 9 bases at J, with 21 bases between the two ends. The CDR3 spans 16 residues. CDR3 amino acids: CASSSPSGDSGKKLFF. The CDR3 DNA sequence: TGTGCCAGCAGTTCACCCTCAGGGGACTCAGGGAAAAAACTGTTTTTT.

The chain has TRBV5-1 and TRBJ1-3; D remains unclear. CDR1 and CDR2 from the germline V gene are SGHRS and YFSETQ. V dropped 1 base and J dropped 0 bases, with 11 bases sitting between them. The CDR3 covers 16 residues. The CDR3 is CASSLNWRDSGNTIYF. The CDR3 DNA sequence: TGCGCCAGCAGCTTGAATTGGAGGGACTCTGGAAACACCATATATTTT.

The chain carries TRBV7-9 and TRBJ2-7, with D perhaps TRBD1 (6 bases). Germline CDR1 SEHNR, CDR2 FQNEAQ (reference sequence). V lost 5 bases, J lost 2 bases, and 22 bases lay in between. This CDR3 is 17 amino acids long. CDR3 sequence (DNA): TGTGCCAGCAGCGACAAGGGGGTGGGTGACAGAGCCTACGAGCAGTACTTC. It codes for CASSDKGVGDRAYEQYF.

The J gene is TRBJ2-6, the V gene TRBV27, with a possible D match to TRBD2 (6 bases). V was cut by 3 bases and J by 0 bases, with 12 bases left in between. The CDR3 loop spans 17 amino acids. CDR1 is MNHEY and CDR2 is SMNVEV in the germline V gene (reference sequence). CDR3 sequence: CASSFGGRVSGANVLTF. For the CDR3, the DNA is TGTGCCAGCAGTTTCGGGGGACGGGTCTCTGGGGCCAACGTCCTGACTTTC.

CDR3 amino acids: CASSQAESNYEQYF. The CDR3 DNA is TGCGCCAGCAGCCAAGCTGAGAGTAACTACGAGCAGTACTTC. J is TRBJ2-7 and V is TRBV4-1; the D is unclear. Trimming removed 1 base at V and 3 bases at J, with 10 bases between. Germline V gene sequence: CDR1 MGHRA, CDR2 YSYEKL. This CDR3 comprises 14 residues.

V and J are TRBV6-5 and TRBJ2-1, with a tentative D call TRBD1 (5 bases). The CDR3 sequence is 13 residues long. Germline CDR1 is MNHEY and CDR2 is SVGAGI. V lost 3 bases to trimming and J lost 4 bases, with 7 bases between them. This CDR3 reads CASSYQGYNEQFF. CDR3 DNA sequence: TGTGCCAGCAGTTATCAGGGTTACAATGAGCAGTTCTTC.

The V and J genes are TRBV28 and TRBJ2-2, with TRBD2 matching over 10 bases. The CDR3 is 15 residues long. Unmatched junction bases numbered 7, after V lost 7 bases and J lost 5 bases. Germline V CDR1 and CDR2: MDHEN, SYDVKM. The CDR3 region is CASNGASGSTGELFF. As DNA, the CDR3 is TGTGCCAGCAACGGGGCTAGCGGGAGTACCGGGGAGCTGTTTTTT. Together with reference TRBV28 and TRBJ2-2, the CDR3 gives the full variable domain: DVKVTQSSRYLVKRTGEKVFLECVQDMDHENMFWYRQDPGLGLRLIYFSYDVKMKEKGDIPEGYSVSREKKERFSLILESASTNQTSMYLCASNGASGSTGELFFGEGSRLTVL.

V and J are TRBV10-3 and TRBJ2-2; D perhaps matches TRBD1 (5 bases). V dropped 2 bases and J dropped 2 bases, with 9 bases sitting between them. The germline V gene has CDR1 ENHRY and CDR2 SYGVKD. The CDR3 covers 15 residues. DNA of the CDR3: TGTGCCATCAGTGAGAGCAGGGTAAACACCGGGGAGCTGTTTTTT. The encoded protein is CAISESRVNTGELFF.

CDR3 amino acids: CASSSGLGEQFF. The CDR3 nucleotides are TGTGCCAGCAGTTCCGGGCTCGGTGAGCAGTTCTTC. The chain combines TRBV28 with TRBJ2-1; D remains ambiguous. This CDR3 is built from 12 residues. V shed 4 bases and J shed 9 bases, with 10 bases lying between them. Germline V lookup: CDR1 MDHEN, CDR2 SYDVKM.

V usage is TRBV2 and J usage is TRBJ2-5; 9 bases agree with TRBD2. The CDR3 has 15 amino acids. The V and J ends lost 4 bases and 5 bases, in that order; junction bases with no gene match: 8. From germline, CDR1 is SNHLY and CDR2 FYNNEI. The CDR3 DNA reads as TGTGCCAGCAGTGGAAATAGCGGGAGACGGGAGACCCAGTACTTC. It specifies CASSGNSGRRETQYF. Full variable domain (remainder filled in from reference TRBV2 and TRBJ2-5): EPEVTQTPSHQVTQMGQEVILRCVPISNHLYFYWYRQILGQKVEFLVSFYNNEISEKSEIFDDQFSVERPDGSNFTLKIRSTKLEDSAMYFCASSGNSGRRETQYFGPGTRLLVL.